This TCR beta chain was documented in a study of CD8 T cells in cerebrospinal fluid in Alzheimer's disease. Study-level information: CSF T cell clonal expansion was assessed by plate-based nested PCR and droplet-based sequencing.

Profiling of CSF cells used 10X single-cell V(D)J plus 5' expression. From the 10x single-cell sequencing reads, TCRdb lists one entry per CDR3 protein and no DNA. The sample yields 1,500 to 2,000 distinct CDR3 sequences, of which the top ten take up around 6.2%. Frequency places this clonotype as medium-sized. Germline values: CDR1 MNHEY, CDR2 SMNVEV (reference sequence). The CDR3 extends over 15 amino acids. What was sequenced was cerebrospinal fluid. This rearrangement joins TRBV27 to TRBJ2-3; TCRdb reports TRBD2, a call that lacks DNA to check it against. This receptor was obtained from a human donor in good health. This CDR3 is CASSSRGGAGNTQYF.